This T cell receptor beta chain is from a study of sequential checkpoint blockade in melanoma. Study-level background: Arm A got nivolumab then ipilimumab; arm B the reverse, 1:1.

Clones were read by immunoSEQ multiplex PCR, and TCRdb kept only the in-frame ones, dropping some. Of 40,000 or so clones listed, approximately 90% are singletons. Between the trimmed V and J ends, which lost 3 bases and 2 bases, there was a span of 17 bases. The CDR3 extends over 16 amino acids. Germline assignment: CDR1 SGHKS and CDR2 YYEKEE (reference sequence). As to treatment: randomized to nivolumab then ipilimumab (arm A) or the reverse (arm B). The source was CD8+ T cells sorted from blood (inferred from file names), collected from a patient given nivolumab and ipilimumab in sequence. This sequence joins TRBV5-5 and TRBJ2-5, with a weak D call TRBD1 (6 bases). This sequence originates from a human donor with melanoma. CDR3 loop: CASSYKGGWLQETQYF. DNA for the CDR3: TGTGCCAGCAGCTATAAAGGGGGATGGCTACAAGAGACCCAGTACTTC. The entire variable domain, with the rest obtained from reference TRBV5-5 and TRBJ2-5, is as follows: DAGVTQSPTHLIKTRGQQVTLRCSPISGHKSVSWYQQVLGQGPQFIFQYYEKEERGRGNFPDRFSARQFPNYSSELNVNALLLGDSALYLCASSYKGGWLQETQYFGPGTRLLVL.